This T cell receptor beta chain was profiled in a study of blood T cells in healthy people across ages. Healthy Caucasians from Russia aged roughly 6 to 95 served as donors. Approximately 10 milliliters was the volume of peripheral blood drawn from each donor. Sample-barcoded 5' priming and a J-beta primer mix drove a second PCR of roughly 6 to 12 cycles. TCRdb re-analysed the 5' RACE reads in MiXCR, keeping a single row per CDR3 protein. Found here are roughly 860,000 distinct CDR3 sequences, roughly 60% of them singletons; the top ten hold about 30%. This clonotype was counted a few times. Sequenced sample: blood. The clonotype was recovered from a man aged 25-45 years in good health.

The CDR3 sequence is CSARPGSGTDTQYF. CDR3 DNA sequence: TGCAGTGCTAGGCCGGGGTCAGGAACAGATACGCAGTATTTT. The chain joins TRBV20-1 to TRBJ2-3; possibly TRBD2 for D (5 bases). Trimming left V 3 bases short and J 3 bases short, with 13 bases between. Germline CDR1 reads DFQATT; CDR2 reads SNEGSKA (reference sequence). The CDR3 has 14 amino acids.